This T cell receptor (beta chain) was recorded in a study of cytomegalovirus exposure and HLA in healthy donors. Whole-study results and caveats: A later analysis found most CMV-associated TCR beta chains apparently HLA-restricted. Associated with HLA alleles at 0.05 false discovery rate in a later analysis were 16,951 TCR beta sequences. Some V segments (TRBV6-2 and TRBV6-3 among them) were excluded as indistinguishable.

The CDR3 is 14 amino acids. The V end lost 2 bases, the J end lost 3 bases, and 10 bases lay between the germline ends. CDR1 MNHEY and CDR2 SMNVEV come from the germline V gene (reference sequence). PCR was performed using 60 Vbeta and 13 Jbeta primers. Sequencing was performed with immunoSEQ multiplex PCR; in TCRdb, only in-frame clones are kept and a portion is missing. The sample lists 100,000 to 150,000 clones, about four fifths occurring once. As concerns this clone: No antigen is known for it.

The J gene is TRBJ1-1, the V gene TRBV27; weak D call: TRBD1 (6 bases). Material for sequencing was PBMCs. The sequence was obtained from a woman aged 35 to 49 in good health and CMV-seropositive. DNA of the CDR3: TGTGCCAGCAGTTTAACAGGGTCGCACACTGAAGCTTTCTTT. Translated, it gives CASSLTGSHTEAFF.